Listed here are 25 T cell receptor beta chains from one sample, sequenced in a study of control samples from healthy donors and cancer patients. Here immunoSEQ multiplex PCR was the method, and the copy in TCRdb shows in-frame clones only, minus some. Among 120,000 to 150,000 clones, more than 85% were seen once, and the ten largest hold 3% to 3.5%. Material: blood. The source is a man aged 25 to 40 in good health.

The chain has TRBV7-9 and TRBJ2-3, with a possible D match to TRBD2 (6 bases). Trimming removed 0 bases at V and 2 bases at J, with 12 bases between. From germline, CDR1 is SEHNR and CDR2 FQNEAQ (reference sequence). The CDR3 is 16 amino acids. CDR3 sequence: CASSLARGGNTDTQYF. The CDR3 nucleotides read TGTGCCAGCAGCTTAGCGCGGGGCGGAAACACAGATACGCAGTATTTT.

This chain connects TRBV6-5 to TRBJ1-3; TRBD1 might be the D (5 bases). The CDR3 loop spans 14 amino acids. Looked up from germline, CDR1 is MNHEY and CDR2 is SVGAGI. V lost 1 base and J lost 4, with 8 bases in between. The CDR3 reads CASSYWGNGNTIYF. CDR3 nucleotides: TGTGCCAGCAGTTACTGGGGCAACGGAAACACCATATATTTT.

The chain recombines TRBV28 with TRBJ2-7; D might be TRBD1 or TRBD2, each matching 6 bases. V dropped 5 bases and J dropped 6 bases, with 11 bases sitting between them. Per the germline V gene, CDR1 is MDHEN and CDR2 is SYDVKM. The CDR3 loop spans 12 amino acids. CDR3 region: CASSPRGAEQYF. CDR3 sequence (DNA): TGTGCCAGCAGTCCAAGGGGGGCCGAGCAGTACTTC.

This clone came up a few times. The chain uses TRBV14 and TRBJ1-1; D call uncertain. The CDR3 is made up of 13 amino acids. Germline loops: CDR1 SGHDN, CDR2 FVKESK. V gave up 5 bases and J gave up 1 base, with 8 bases separating them. The CDR3 loop is CASSLTANTEAFF. CDR3 nucleotides: TGTGCCAGCAGCTTAACAGCGAACACTGAAGCTTTCTTT. The whole variable domain, filled in from reference TRBV14 and TRBJ1-1, reads EAGVTQFPSHSVIEKGQTVTLRCDPISGHDNLYWYRRVMGKEIKFLLHFVKESKQDESGMPNNRFLAERTGGTYSTLKVQPAELEDSGVYFCASSLTANTEAFFGQGTRLTVV.

The chain combines TRBV7-9 with TRBJ2-2; D assignment may be TRBD1 or TRBD2 (6 bases each). CDR3 length: 17 residues. Germline V lookup: CDR1 SEHNR, CDR2 FQNEAQ (reference sequence). Trimming removed 5 bases at V and 4 bases at J, with 20 bases between. The CDR3 loop reads CASSKSGGRRGTGELFF. CDR3 coding DNA: TGTGCCAGCAGCAAGTCCGGGGGCCGGAGGGGCACCGGGGAGCTGTTTTTT. Full variable domain (rest looked up from reference TRBV7-9 and TRBJ2-2): DTGVSQNPRHKITKRGQNVTFRCDPISEHNRLYWYRQTLGQGPEFLTYFQNEAQLEKSRLLSDRFSAERPKGSFSTLEIQRTEQGDSAMYLCASSKSGGRRGTGELFFGEGSRLTVL.

This clone has a single count. V usage is TRBV19 and J usage is TRBJ1-5; D is ambiguous. Trimming pared 7 bases from V and 1 base from J, leaving 11 bases between. Germline V gene data show CDR1 as LNHDA and CDR2 as SQIVND (reference sequence). This CDR3 contains 14 residues. The CDR3: CASITSGSNQPQHF. The CDR3 nucleotides are TGTGCCAGTATAACGTCGGGGAGCAATCAGCCCCAGCATTTT.

V gene TRBV15 combines with J gene TRBJ2-7, with TRBD2 matching 12 bases. CDR3 length: 15 amino acids. J was trimmed by 4 bases and V by 3 bases; bases with no gene match: 4. Germline assignment: CDR1 LNHNV and CDR2 YYDKDF (reference sequence). CDR3 loop: CATSSTSGGFYEQYF. CDR3 DNA: TGTGCCACCAGCAGCACTAGCGGGGGGTTTTACGAGCAGTACTTC.

This rearrangement joins TRBV5-1 to TRBJ2-3, with TRBD2 matching 10 bases. CDR3 size: 16 residues. In germline, CDR1 is SGHRS, CDR2 YFSETQ. Trimming took 6 bases from V and 5 from J; bases not matched to a gene: 12. CDR3 sequence reads: CASMRSSGGAGDTQYF. The CDR3 DNA reads TGCGCCAGCATGCGATCCAGCGGGGGGGCCGGAGATACGCAGTATTTT.

The genes are TRBV2 and TRBJ2-3, with 8 bases identical to TRBD2. CDR1 and CDR2 (germline): SNHLY, FYNNEI. This CDR3 region has 16 residues. The V gene end was trimmed by 1 base and the J gene end by 2 bases; junction bases not matched to a gene: 5. The CDR3 nucleotides read TGTGCCAGCAGTGAAGAGGTTAGCGGGGACACAGATACGCAGTATTTT. Amino acid sequence: CASSEEVSGDTDTQYF.

The chain joins TRBV11-2 to TRBJ2-6; the D is unclear. Trimming removed 6 bases at V and 0 bases at J, with 9 bases between. Germline lookup yields CDR1 SGHAT and CDR2 FQNNGV. The CDR3 totals 15 residues. CDR3 nucleotides: TGTGCCAGCAGTCGACGGAGCTCTGGGGCCAACGTCCTGACTTTC. It codes for CASSRRSSGANVLTF.

V gene TRBV5-1 combines with J gene TRBJ1-3; no clear D gene. The CDR3 totals 13 residues. Germline CDR1 and CDR2: SGHRS and YFSETQ. Trimming took off 3 bases at V and 2 bases at J, with 6 bases between the two ends. DNA of the CDR3: TGCGCCAGCAGCTCAGGTGCTGGAAACACCATATATTTT. Translation: CASSSGAGNTIYF.

The V call is TRBV9, the J call TRBJ1-4; 9 nucleotides match TRBD1. J lost 7 bases, V lost 3 bases, and 7 bases had no gene match. The CDR3 length is 15 residues. Germline V gene sequence: CDR1 SGDLS, CDR2 YYNGEE. The CDR3 DNA sequence: TGTGCCAGCAGCGGGCCGGGACAGGGAGGTGAAAAACTGTTTTTT. Protein: CASSGPGQGGEKLFF.

This clone was detected only once. This chain joins TRBV5-1 and TRBJ1-3; D is unclear. Germline V gives CDR1 SGHRS, CDR2 YFSETQ. Trimming took off 1 base at V and 0 bases at J, with 8 bases between the two ends. The CDR3 is 15 amino acids. CDR3 DNA sequence: TGCGCCAGCAGCTTGAGACTGGGCTCTGGAAACACCATATATTTT. Translation: CASSLRLGSGNTIYF.

This chain links TRBV28 with TRBJ1-4; 12 bases are shared with TRBD1. The CDR3 totals 17 residues. V was pared by 6 bases and J by 8 bases, with 13 bases of the junction left unmatched. CDR1 and CDR2 (germline): MDHEN, SYDVKM. CDR3 loop: CASSPYSGTGGREKLFF. The CDR3 coding sequence is TGTGCCAGCAGCCCTTACTCCGGGACAGGGGGCCGGGAAAAACTGTTTTTT. Looking up the rest from reference TRBV28 and TRBJ1-4 gives the full variable domain: DVKVTQSSRYLVKRTGEKVFLECVQDMDHENMFWYRQDPGLGLRLIYFSYDVKMKEKGDIPEGYSVSREKKERFSLILESASTNQTSMYLCASSPYSGTGGREKLFFGSGTQLSVL.

The CDR3 DNA follows: TGTGCCATCCGCGGAAGGGGGGGTTACAATGAGCAGTTCTTC. This gives the protein CAIRGRGGYNEQFF. V is TRBV10-3 and J is TRBJ2-1, with D maybe TRBD2 (7 bases). The CDR3 is 14 amino acids. Germline CDR1 is ENHRY and CDR2 is SYGVKD. Deletions cut 8 bases from V and 4 bases from J, with 15 bases between.

The gene calls are TRBV6-5 and TRBJ2-7, with TRBD2 matching over 10 bases. Germline V lookup: CDR1 MNHEY, CDR2 SVGAGI. This CDR3 comprises 14 residues. V lost 2 bases and J lost 8; bases outside the gene matches: 6. The CDR3 sequence: CASSYQRGGPKQYF. The CDR3 DNA sequence: TGTGCCAGCAGTTACCAGCGGGGGGGTCCGAAGCAGTACTTC.

V is TRBV9 and J is TRBJ1-1; D not resolved. V was cut by 6 bases and J by 0 bases, with 9 bases left in between. This CDR3 has 13 residues. The germline gives CDR1 SGDLS, CDR2 YYNGEE. The CDR3 is CASTSGMNTEAFF. In DNA, the CDR3 is TGTGCCAGCACCAGCGGTATGAACACTGAAGCTTTCTTT. Full variable domain (outside the CDR3, taken from reference TRBV9 and TRBJ1-1): DSGVTQTPKHLITATGQRVTLRCSPRSGDLSVYWYQQSLDQGLQFLIQYYNGEERAKGNILERFSAQQFPDLHSELNLSSLELGDSALYFCASTSGMNTEAFFGQGTRLTVV.

The chain joins TRBV9 to TRBJ1-1; D is possibly TRBD1 (5 bases). The CDR3 length is 14 residues. Trimming cost V 1 base and J 4 bases, with 11 bases left between them. CDR1 is SGDLS, CDR2 YYNGEE, per germline. The CDR3 here is CASSVQGGGTEAFF. CDR3 coding DNA: TGTGCCAGCAGCGTACAGGGAGGTGGCACTGAAGCTTTCTTT.

The chain carries TRBV6-5 and TRBJ2-7; possibly TRBD1 for D (5 bases). Germline V lookup: CDR1 MNHEY, CDR2 SVGAGI. V was cut by 4 bases and J by 6 bases, with 10 bases left in between. The CDR3 extends over 12 amino acids. CDR3 residues: CASSFPGSEQYF. The CDR3 DNA sequence: TGTGCCAGCAGTTTCCCAGGGTCCGAGCAGTACTTC.

The chain joins TRBV27 to TRBJ1-1; tentative D call: TRBD1 (5 bases). CDR1 and CDR2 (germline): MNHEY, SMNVEV (reference sequence). This CDR3 has 14 residues. Trimming stripped 2 bases from V and 6 bases from J, with 13 bases between. The CDR3 sequence is CASSLRLWGAEAFF. CDR3 nucleotides: TGTGCCAGCAGTTTACGCCTATGGGGGGCTGAAGCTTTCTTT.

The chain links TRBV5-4 to TRBJ2-4; 16 bases are a match to TRBD2. This CDR3 region has 19 residues. In germline, CDR1 is SGHNT, CDR2 YYREEE (reference sequence). Unmatched junction bases numbered 8, after V lost 4 bases and J lost 1 base. The CDR3 loop is CASSPTGTSGGAAKNIQYF. The CDR3 DNA reads as TGTGCCAGCAGCCCCACCGGGACTAGCGGGGGGGCTGCCAAAAACATTCAGTACTTC.

The V gene is TRBV21-1, the J gene TRBJ1-2; the table's D call, TRBD1, has no DNA check behind it. TRBV21-1 is noted as a pseudogene. The CDR3 is made up of 16 amino acids. Here the CDR3 reads CASSRYRDRSNYGYTF. For the CDR3, the DNA is TGTGCCAGCAGCAGATACCGGGACAGAAGTAACTATGGCTACACCTTC.

The gene calls are TRBV27 and TRBJ2-7; the D gene is possibly TRBD2 (6 bases). The germline V gene encodes CDR1 MNHEY and CDR2 SMNVEV (reference sequence). Trimming cost V 4 bases and J 4 bases, with 14 bases left between them. The CDR3 contains 14 residues. The CDR3 DNA reads TGTGCCAGCAGTTCCCGCGGGGTACTTTACGAGCAGTACTTC. Protein: CASSSRGVLYEQYF.

The J gene is TRBJ1-2, the V gene TRBV3-1 (or the pseudogene TRBV3-2), with D maybe TRBD1 (5 bases). The CDR3 loop spans 13 amino acids. Between the trimmed V and J ends, which lost 4 bases and 4 bases, there was a span of 10 bases. Germline-derived CDR1 and CDR2 are LGHDT and YNNKEL (reference sequence). The CDR3 nucleotides read TGTGCCAGCAGCCCACGACAGACCTATGGCTACACCTTC. Translating it yields CASSPRQTYGYTF.

This clone appeared once. This rearrangement joins TRBV11-2 to TRBJ1-2; D is unresolved. The CDR3 length is 14 residues. With 2 bases removed from V and 0 bases from J, the gap between germline ends came to 7 bases. Germline CDR1 and CDR2: SGHAT and FQNNGV. CDR3 nucleotide sequence: TGTGCCAGCAGCTTAAGCGGGCCTAACTATGGCTACACCTTC. Translating gives CASSLSGPNYGYTF.